This TCR beta chain was documented in a study of Tregs in tolerant kidney transplant recipients. Study-level information: Recipients received nonmyeloablative bone marrow transplants from related graft donors, with transient mixed chimerism.

V lost 5 bases and J 5 bases, leaving 13 bases between the germline ends. This CDR3 is 13 amino acids long. Germline CDR1 reads SGHRS; CDR2 reads YFSETQ. Of note for this clone: Antigen unknown.

Thawed PBMCs were rested overnight at 37°C with around 180 IU/ml IL-2 before regulatory T cell sorting. Generated by immunoSEQ multiplex PCR, the TCRdb table keeps only in-frame clones and is missing some. The repertoire consists of approximately 16,000 clones, with about four fifths occurring once and the leading ten covering approximately 1.5%. Findings and limits, study-wide: In tolerant patients, donor-specific Tregs outgrew total Tregs, suggesting antigen-driven expansion. Nucleotide sequences could not be compared across some patients' samples due to primer changes.

This clonotype was sampled from a human donor who received a combined kidney and bone marrow transplant. The chain carries TRBV5-1 and TRBJ2-5; no clear D gene. Material: Tregs from blood, obtained before the transplant. CDR3 in DNA: TGCGCCAGCAGGGATAGCCCTGGGGAGACCCAGTACTTC. Protein sequence: CASRDSPGETQYF.